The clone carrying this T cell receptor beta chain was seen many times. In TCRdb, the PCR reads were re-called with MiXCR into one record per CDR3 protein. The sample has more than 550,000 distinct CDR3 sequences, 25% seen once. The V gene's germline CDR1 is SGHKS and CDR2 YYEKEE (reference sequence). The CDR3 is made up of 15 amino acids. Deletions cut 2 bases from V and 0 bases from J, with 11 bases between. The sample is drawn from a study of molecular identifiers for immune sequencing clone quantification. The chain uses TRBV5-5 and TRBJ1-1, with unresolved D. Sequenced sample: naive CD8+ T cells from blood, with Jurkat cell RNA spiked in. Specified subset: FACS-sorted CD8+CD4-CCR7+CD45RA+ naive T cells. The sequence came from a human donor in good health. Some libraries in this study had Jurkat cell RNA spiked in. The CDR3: CASSFSGTLNTEAFF. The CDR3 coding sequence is TGTGCCAGCAGCTTTTCAGGCACTTTGAACACTGAAGCTTTCTTT.